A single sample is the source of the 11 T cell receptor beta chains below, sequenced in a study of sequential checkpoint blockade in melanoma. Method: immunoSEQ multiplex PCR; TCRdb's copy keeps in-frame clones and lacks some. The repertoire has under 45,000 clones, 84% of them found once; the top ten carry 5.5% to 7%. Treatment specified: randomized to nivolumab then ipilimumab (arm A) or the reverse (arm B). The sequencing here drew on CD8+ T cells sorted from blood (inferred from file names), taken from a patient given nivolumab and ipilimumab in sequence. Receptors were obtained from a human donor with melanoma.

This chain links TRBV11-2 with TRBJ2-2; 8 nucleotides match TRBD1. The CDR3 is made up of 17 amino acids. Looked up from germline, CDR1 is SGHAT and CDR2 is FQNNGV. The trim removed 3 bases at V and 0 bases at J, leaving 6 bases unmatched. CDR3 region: CASSFDPGQANTGELFF. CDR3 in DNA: TGTGCCAGCAGCTTCGACCCGGGACAGGCGAACACCGGGGAGCTGTTTTTT.

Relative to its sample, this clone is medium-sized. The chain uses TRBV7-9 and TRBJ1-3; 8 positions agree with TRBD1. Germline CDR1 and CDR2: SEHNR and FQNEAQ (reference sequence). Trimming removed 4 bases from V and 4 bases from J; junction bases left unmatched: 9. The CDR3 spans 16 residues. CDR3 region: CASSSETGAGGNTIYF. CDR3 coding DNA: TGTGCCAGCAGCTCGGAGACAGGGGCAGGGGGAAACACCATATATTTT.

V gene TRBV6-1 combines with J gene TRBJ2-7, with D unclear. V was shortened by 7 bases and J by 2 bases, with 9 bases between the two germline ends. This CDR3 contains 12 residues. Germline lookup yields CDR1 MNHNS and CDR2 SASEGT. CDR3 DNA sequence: TGTGCCAGCATGGCAGGCGCCTACGAGCAGTACTTC. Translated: CASMAGAYEQYF.

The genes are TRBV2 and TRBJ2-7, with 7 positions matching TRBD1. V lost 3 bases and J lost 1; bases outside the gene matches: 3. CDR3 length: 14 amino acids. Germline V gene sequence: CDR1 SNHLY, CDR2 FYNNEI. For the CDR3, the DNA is TGTGCCAGCAGTGATGGGACAGCATCCTACGAGCAGTACTTC. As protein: CASSDGTASYEQYF. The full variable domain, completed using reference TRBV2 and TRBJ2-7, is EPEVTQTPSHQVTQMGQEVILRCVPISNHLYFYWYRQILGQKVEFLVSFYNNEISEKSEIFDDQFSVERPDGSNFTLKIRSTKLEDSAMYFCASSDGTASYEQYFGPGTRLTVT.

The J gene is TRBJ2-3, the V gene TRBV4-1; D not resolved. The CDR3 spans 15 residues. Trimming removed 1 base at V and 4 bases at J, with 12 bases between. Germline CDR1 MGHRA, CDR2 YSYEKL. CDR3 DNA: TGCGCCAGCAGCCAAGTCACAATTTCGTCAGATACGCAGTATTTT. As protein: CASSQVTISSDTQYF.

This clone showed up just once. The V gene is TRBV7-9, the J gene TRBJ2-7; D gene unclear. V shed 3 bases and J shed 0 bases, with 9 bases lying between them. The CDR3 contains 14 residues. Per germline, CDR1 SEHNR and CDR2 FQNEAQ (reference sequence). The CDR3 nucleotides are TGTGCCAGCAGCTTGTCACTAAGCTCCTACGAGCAGTACTTC. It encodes CASSLSLSSYEQYF.

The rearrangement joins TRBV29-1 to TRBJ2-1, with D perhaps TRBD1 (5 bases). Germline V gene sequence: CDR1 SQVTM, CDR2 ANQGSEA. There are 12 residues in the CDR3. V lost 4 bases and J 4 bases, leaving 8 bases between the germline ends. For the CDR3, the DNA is TGCAGCGTTGGAGACAGTTACAATGAGCAGTTCTTC. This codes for CSVGDSYNEQFF.

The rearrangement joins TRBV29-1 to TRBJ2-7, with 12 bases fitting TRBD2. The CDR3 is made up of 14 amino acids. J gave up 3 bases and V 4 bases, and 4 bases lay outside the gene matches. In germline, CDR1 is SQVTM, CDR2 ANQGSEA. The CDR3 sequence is CSVGGTSGYYEQYF. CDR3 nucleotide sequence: TGCAGCGTTGGCGGGACTAGCGGGTACTACGAGCAGTACTTC.

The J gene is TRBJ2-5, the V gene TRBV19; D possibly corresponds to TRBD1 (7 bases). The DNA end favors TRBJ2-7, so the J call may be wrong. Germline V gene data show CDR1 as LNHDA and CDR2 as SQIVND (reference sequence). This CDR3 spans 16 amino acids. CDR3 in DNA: TGTGCCAGTAGTATGATGGGGGGACAGACTGACTACGAGCAGTACTTC. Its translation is CASSMMGGQTDYEQYF.

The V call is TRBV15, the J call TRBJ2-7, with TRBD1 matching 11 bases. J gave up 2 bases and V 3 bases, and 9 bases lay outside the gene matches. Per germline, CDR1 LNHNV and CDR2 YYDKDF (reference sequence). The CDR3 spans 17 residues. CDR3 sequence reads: CATSSTGTGGSPYEQYF. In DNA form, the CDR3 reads TGTGCCACCAGCAGCACCGGGACAGGGGGTTCCCCCTACGAGCAGTACTTC.

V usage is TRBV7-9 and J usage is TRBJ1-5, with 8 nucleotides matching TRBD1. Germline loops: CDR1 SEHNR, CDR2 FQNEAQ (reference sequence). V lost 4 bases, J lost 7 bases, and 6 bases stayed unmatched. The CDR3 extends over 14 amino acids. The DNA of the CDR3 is TGTGCCAGCAGCTCGGGGACAGGACACCAGCCCCAGCATTTT. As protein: CASSSGTGHQPQHF.